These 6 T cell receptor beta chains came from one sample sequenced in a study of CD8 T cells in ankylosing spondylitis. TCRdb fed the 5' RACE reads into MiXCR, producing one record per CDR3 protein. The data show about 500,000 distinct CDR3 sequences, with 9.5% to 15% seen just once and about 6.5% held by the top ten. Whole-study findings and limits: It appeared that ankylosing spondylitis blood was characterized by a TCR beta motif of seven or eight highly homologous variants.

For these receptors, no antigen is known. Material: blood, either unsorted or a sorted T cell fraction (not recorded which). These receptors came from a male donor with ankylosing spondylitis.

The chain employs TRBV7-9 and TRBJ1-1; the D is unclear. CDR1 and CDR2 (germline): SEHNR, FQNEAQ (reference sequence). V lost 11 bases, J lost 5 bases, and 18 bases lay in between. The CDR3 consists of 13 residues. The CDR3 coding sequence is TGTGCCGGAAGCGGGGAACAAGGGACTGAAGCTTTCTTT. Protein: CAGSGEQGTEAFF.

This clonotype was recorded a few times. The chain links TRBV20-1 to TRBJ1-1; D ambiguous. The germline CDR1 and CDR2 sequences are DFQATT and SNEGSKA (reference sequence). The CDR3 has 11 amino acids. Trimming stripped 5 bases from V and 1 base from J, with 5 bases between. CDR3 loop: CSARENTEAFF. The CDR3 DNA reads TGCAGTGCTCGGGAGAACACTGAAGCTTTCTTT.

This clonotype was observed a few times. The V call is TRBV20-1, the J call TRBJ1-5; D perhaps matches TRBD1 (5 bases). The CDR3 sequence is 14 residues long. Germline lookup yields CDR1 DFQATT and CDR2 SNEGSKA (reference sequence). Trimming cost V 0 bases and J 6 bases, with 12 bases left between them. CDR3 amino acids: CSARDRTGGQPQHF. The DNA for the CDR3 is TGCAGTGCTAGAGATAGAACAGGCGGTCAGCCCCAGCATTTT.

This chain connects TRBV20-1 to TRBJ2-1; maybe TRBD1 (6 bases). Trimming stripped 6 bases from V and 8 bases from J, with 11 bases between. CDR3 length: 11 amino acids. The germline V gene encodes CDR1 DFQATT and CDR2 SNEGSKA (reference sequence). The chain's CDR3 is CSATRGDEQFF. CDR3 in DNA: TGCAGTGCGACCAGGGGAGATGAGCAGTTCTTC.

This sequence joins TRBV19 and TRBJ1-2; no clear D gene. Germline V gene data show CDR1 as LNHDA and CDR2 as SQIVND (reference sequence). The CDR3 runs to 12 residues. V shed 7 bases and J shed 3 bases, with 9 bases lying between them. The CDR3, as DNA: TGTGCCAGTAAAAAGGGTGACTATGGCTACACCTTC. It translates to CASKKGDYGYTF.

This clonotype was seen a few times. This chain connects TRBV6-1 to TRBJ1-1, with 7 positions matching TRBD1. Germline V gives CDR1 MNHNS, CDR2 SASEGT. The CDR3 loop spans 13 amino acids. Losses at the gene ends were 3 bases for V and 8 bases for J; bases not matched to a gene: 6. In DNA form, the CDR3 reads TGTGCCAGCAGTGAGCCGGGACAGCGAGAAGCTTTCTTT. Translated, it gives CASSEPGQREAFF.